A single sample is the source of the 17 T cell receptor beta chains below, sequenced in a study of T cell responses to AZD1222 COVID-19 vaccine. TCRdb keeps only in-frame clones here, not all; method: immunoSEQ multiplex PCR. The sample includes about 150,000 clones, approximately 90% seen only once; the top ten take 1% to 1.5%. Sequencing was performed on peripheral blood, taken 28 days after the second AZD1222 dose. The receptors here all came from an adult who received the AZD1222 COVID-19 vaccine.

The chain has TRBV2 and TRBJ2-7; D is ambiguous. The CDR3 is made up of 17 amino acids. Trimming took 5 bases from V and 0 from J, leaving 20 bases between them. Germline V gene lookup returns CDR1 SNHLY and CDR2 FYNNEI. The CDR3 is CASSFPRRRPDSYEQYF. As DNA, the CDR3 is TGTGCCAGCAGTTTTCCCCGCCGCCGGCCTGACTCCTACGAGCAGTACTTC. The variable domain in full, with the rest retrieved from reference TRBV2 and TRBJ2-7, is EPEVTQTPSHQVTQMGQEVILRCVPISNHLYFYWYRQILGQKVEFLVSFYNNEISEKSEIFDDQFSVERPDGSNFTLKIRSTKLEDSAMYFCASSFPRRRPDSYEQYFGPGTRLTVT.

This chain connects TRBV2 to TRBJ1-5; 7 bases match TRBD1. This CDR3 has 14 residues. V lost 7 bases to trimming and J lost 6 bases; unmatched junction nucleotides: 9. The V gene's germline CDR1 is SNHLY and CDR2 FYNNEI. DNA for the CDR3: TGTGCCAGCAAGGGTACAGGGGTAAGTCAGCCCCAGCATTTT. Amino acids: CASKGTGVSQPQHF. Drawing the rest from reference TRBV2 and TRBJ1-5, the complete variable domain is EPEVTQTPSHQVTQMGQEVILRCVPISNHLYFYWYRQILGQKVEFLVSFYNNEISEKSEIFDDQFSVERPDGSNFTLKIRSTKLEDSAMYFCASKGTGVSQPQHFGDGTRLSIL.

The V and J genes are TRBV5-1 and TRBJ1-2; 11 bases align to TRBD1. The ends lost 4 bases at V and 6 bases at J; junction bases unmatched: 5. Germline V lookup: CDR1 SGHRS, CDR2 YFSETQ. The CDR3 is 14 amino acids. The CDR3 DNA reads TGCGCCAGCAGCACCCGGACAGGGGGCAATGGCTACACCTTC. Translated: CASSTRTGGNGYTF.

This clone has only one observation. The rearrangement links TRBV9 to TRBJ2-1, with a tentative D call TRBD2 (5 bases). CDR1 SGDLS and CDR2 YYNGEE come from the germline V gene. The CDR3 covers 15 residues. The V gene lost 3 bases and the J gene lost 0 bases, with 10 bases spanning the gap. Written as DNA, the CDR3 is TGTGCCAGCAGCGAATACGAGGGCTCCTACAATGAGCAGTTCTTC. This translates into CASSEYEGSYNEQFF.

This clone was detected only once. The CDR3 DNA reads as TGTGCCAGCAGTTACCACTCACGGTCGGGACACTCGAACACTGAAGCTTTCTTT. The encoded protein is CASSYHSRSGHSNTEAFF. V is TRBV6-2 or TRBV6-3 and J is TRBJ1-1; D may be TRBD1 (6 bases). The CDR3 has 18 residues. Germline V gene lookup returns CDR1 MNHEY and CDR2 SVGEGT. V was clipped by 2 bases and J by 1 base, with 20 bases between them.

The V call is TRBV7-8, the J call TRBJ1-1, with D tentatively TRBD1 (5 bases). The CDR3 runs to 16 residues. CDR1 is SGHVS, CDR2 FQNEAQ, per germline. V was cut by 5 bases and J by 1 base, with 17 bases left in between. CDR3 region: CASSRLGRVGNTEAFF. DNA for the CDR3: TGTGCCAGCAGCCGACTGGGCAGGGTCGGGAACACTGAAGCTTTCTTT.

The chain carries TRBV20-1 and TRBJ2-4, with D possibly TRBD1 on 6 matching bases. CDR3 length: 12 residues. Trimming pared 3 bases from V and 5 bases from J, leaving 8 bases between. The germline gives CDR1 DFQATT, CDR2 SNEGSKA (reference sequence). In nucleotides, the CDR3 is TGCAGTGCTAGTCGACAGGAAAACATTCAGTACTTC. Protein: CSASRQENIQYF.

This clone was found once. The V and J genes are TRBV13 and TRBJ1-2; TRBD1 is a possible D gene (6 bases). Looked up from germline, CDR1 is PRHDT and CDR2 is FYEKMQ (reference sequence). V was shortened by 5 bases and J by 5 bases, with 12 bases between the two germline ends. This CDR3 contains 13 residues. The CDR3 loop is CASSISGEYGYTF. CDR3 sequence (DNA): TGTGCCAGCAGCATATCAGGGGAATATGGCTACACCTTC.

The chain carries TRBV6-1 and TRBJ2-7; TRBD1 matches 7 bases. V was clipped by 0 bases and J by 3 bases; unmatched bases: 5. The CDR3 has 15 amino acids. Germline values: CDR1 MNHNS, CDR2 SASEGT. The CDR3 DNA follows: TGTGCCAGCAGTGAAGCGGGGGACAGCGTCTACGAGCAGTACTTC. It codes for CASSEAGDSVYEQYF.

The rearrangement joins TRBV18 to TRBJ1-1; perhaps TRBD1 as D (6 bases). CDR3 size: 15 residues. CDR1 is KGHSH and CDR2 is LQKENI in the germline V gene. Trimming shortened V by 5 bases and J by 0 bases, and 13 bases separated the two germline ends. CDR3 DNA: TGTGCCAGCTCAGCCGGTTCAGGGGTGAACACTGAAGCTTTCTTT. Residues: CASSAGSGVNTEAFF.

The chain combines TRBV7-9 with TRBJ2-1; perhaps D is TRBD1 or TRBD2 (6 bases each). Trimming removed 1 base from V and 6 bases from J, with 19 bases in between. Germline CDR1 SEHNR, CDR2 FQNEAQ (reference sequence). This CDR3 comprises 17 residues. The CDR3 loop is CASSLVTGTPGANEQFF. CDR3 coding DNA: TGTGCCAGCAGCTTAGTTACCGGGACCCCGGGGGCCAATGAGCAGTTCTTC.

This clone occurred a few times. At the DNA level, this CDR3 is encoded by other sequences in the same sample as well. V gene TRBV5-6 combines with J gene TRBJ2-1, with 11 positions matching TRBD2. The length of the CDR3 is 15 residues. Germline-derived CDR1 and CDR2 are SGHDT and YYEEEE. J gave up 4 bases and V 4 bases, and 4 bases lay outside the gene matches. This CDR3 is CASSGGLADYNEQFF. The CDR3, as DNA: TGTGCCAGCAGCGGGGGACTAGCGGATTACAATGAGCAGTTCTTC.

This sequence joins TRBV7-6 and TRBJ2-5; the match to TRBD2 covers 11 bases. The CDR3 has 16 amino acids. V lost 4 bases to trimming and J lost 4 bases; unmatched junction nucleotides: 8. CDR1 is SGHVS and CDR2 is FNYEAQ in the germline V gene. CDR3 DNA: TGTGCCAGCAGCTATCTAGCGGGGGGCGCCACAGAGACCCAGTACTTC. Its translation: CASSYLAGGATETQYF.

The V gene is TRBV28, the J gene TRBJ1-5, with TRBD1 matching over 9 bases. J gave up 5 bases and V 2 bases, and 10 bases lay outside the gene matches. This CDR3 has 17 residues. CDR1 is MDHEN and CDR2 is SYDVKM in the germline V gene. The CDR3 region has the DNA TGTGCCAGCAGTTTACCCCCTCCGGACAGGGGCCATCAGCCCCAGCATTTT. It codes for CASSLPPPDRGHQPQHF.

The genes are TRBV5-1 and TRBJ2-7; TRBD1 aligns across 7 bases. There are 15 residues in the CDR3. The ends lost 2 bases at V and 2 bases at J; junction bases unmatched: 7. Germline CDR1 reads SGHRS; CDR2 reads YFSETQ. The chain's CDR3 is CASSLETGRTYEQYF. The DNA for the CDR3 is TGCGCCAGCAGCTTAGAGACAGGGCGCACCTACGAGCAGTACTTC.

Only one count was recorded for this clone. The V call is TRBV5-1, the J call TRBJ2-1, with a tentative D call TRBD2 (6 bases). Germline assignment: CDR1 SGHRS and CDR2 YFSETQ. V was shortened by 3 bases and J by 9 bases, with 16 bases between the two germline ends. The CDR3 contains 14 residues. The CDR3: CASSSPITGVEQFF. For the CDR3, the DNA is TGCGCCAGCAGCTCCCCCATAACGGGAGTTGAGCAGTTCTTC.

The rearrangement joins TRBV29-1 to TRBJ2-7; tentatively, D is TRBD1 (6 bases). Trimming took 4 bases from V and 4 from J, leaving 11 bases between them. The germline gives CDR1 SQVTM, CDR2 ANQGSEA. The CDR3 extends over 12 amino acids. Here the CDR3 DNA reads TGCAGCGTTGCACAGGGAAGGTACGAGCAGTACTTC. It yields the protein CSVAQGRYEQYF.